The source of this T cell receptor (beta chain) is a study of blood T cell repertoires in COVID-19. Study in general: The United States, Italy and Spain supplied acute and convalescent COVID-19 samples.

Method: immunoSEQ multiplex PCR; TCRdb's copy keeps in-frame clones and lacks some. Here the sample spans hundreds of thousands of clones, about 88% being singletons. V shed 5 bases, J shed 8 bases, and the junction held 13 bases outside the gene matches. Germline V gene sequence: CDR1 SGHTA, CDR2 FQGNSA. The CDR3 has 16 amino acids. Sequenced material: PBMCs or T cells enriched from blood (not recorded which). The clonotype originates from a woman in her sixties or seventies in a cohort exposed to, infected with or recovered from COVID-19 (not recorded which). J is TRBJ2-1 and V is TRBV7-2; 9 bases agree with TRBD2. The CDR3 DNA reads TGTGCCAGCAGCCCCCGTTCTAGCGGGATAGGATATGAGCAGTTCTTC. Its protein product is CASSPRSSGIGYEQFF.